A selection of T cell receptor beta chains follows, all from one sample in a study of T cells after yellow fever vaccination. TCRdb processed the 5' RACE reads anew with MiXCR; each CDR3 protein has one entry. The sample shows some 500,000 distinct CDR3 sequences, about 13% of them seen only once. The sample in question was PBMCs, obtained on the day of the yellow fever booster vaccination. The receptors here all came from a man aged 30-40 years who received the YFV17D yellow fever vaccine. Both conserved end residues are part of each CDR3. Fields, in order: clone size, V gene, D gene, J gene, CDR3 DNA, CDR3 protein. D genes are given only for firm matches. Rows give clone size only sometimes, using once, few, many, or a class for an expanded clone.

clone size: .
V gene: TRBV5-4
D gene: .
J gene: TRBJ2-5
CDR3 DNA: TGTGCCAGCAACGCTGGGCCACTAAGAGAGACCCAGTACTTC
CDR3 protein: CASNAGPLRETQYF

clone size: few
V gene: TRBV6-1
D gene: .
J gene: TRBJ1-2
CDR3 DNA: TGTGCCAGCAGCCATGGGGGGGAGGGGGTCCATGGCTACACCTTC
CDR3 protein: CASSHGGEGVHGYTF

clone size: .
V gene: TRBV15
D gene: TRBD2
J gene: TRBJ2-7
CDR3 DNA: TGTGCCACCAGCGCGCACGTGACTAGCGGGAGATACGAGCAGTACTTC
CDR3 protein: CATSAHVTSGRYEQYF

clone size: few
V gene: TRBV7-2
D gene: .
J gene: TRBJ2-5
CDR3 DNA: TGTGCCAGCAGCTCTATTCAAAGTAAGGCCCAGTACTTC
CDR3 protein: CASSSIQSKAQYF

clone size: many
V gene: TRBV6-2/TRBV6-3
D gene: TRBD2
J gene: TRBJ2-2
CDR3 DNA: TGTGCCAGCAGCGGACTAGCGGGAGGGCCTAACACCGGGGAGCTGTTTTTT
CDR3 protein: CASSGLAGGPNTGELFF

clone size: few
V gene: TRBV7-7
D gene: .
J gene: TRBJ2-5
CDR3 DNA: TGTGCTAGCAGCTTACACGGACTCCAAGAGACCCAGTACTTC
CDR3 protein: CASSLHGLQETQYF

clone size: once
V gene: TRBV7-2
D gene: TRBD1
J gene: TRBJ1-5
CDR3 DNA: TGTGCCAGCAGCTCCTACCTCGGGACAGGGCATCAGCCCCAGCATTTT
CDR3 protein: CASSSYLGTGHQPQHF

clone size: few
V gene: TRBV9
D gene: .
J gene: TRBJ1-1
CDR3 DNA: TGTGCCAGCAGCGTAGGGGGGATGGGGACTGAAGCTTTCTTT
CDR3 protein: CASSVGGMGTEAFF

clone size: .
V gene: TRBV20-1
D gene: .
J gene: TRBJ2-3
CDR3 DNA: TGCAGTGCCCTCAGGGAAAGCACAGATACGCAGTATTTT
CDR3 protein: CSALRESTDTQYF

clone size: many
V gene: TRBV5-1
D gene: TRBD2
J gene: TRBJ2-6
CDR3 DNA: TGCGCCAGCAGCTTGGTAGCGGGAGCTAGCTCTGGGGCCAACGTCCTGACTTTC
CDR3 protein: CASSLVAGASSGANVLTF

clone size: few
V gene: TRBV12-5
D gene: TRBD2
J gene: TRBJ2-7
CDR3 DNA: TGTGCTAGTGGTTCCCATAGCGGGAGGGGCACCTACGAGCAGTACTTC
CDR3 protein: CASGSHSGRGTYEQYF

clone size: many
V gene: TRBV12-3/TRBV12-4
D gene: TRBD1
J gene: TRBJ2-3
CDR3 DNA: TGTGCCAGCAGCCTATACAGGGGGTCAACAGATACGCAGTATTTT
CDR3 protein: CASSLYRGSTDTQYF

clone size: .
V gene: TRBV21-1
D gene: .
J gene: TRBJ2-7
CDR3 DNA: TGTGCCAGCAGCAACAGCCCGGGACTAAGCTACGAGCAGTACTTC
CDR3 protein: CASSNSPGLSYEQYF

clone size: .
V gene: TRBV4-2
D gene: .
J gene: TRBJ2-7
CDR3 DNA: TGTGCCATCAGCCCGGGGGACACCTACGAGCAGTACTTC
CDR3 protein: CAISPGDTYEQYF

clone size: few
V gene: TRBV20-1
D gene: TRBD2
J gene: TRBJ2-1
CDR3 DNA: TGCAGTGCTAGACCCCCCCTCCTCGGACTAGCGGGAGCCGGTCAGTTCTTC
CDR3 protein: CSARPPLLGLAGAGQFF

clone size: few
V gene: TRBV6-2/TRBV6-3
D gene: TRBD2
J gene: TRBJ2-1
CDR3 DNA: TGTGCCAGCAGTTCCGCCGGACTAGCGGGACCTCATGGGCAGTTCTTC
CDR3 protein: CASSSAGLAGPHGQFF

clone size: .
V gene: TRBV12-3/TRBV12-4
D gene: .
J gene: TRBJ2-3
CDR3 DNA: TGTGCCAGCAGTATTTTAACCACCGATAACCCGCAGTATTTT
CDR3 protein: CASSILTTDNPQYF

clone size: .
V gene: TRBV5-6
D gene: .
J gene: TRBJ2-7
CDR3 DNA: TGTGCCAGCAGCTTGGAGTTGGGGGCGCCCAGGGACGAGCAGTACTTC
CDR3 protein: CASSLELGAPRDEQYF

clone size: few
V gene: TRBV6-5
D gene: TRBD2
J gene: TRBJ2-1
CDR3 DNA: TGTGCCAGCAGTTATCGGACTAGCGGGAGGTCGGCCTACAATGAGCAGTTCTTC
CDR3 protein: CASSYRTSGRSAYNEQFF

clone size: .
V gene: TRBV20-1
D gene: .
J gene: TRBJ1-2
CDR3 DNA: TGCACCAGTGTCGGGGACGGGGCGTATGGCTACACCTTC
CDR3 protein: CTSVGDGAYGYTF

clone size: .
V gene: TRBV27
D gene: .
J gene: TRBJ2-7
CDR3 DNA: TGTGCCAGCAGTTTCCCCGCCGGGACTCCCCCCTCCTACGAGCAGTACTTC
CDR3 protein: CASSFPAGTPPSYEQYF

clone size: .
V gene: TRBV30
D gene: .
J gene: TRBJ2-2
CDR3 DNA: TGTGCCTGGAGGACCCGGGCAAGCGGATCCGGGGAGCTGTTTTTT
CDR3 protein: CAWRTRASGSGELFF

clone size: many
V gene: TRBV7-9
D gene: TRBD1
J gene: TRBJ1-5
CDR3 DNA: TGTGCCAGCAGCGAAGACAGGGGGTGGAATCAGCCCCAGCATTTT
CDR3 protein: CASSEDRGWNQPQHF

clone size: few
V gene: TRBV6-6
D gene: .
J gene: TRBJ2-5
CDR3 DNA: TGTGCCAGCATCATAGGTGGGGGAGAGACCCAGTACTTC
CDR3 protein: CASIIGGGETQYF

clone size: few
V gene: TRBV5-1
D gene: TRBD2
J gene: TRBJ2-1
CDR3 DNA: TGCGCCAGCAGCTTGGGGAGCGGGAGAGGGGTCAATGAGCAGTTCTTC
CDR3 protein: CASSLGSGRGVNEQFF

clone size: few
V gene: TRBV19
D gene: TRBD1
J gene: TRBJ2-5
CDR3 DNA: TGTGCCTCCGGCGCCTTGGACAGGTCGGAGACCCAGTACTTC
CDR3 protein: CASGALDRSETQYF

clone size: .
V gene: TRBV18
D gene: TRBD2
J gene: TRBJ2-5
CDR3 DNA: TGTGCCAGCTCACCTCGGGAGGGCCGAGAGACCCAGTACTTC
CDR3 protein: CASSPREGRETQYF

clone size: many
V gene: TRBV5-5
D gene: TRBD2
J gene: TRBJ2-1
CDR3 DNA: TGTGCCAGCAGCTTGCTCCTAGCGGGAGATGAGCAGTTCTTC
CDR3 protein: CASSLLLAGDEQFF

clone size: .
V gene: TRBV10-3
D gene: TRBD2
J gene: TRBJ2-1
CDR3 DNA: TGTGCCAACCGGGGGGGTCATGAGCAGTTCTTC
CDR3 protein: CANRGGHEQFF

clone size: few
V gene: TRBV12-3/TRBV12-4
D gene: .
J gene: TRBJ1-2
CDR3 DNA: TGTGCCAGCAGTTTGACAGCTAAGGGACTATATGGCTACACCTTC
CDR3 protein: CASSLTAKGLYGYTF

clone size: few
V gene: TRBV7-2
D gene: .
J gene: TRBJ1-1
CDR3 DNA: TGTGCCAGCAGCTTAGAGTATCACACTGAAGCTTTCTTT
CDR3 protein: CASSLEYHTEAFF

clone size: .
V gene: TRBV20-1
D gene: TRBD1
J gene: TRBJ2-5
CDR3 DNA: TGCAGTGCCCAGGACAGGGTGCATGAGACCCAGTACTTC
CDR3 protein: CSAQDRVHETQYF

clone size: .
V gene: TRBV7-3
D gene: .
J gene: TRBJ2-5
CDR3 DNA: TGTGCCAGCAGCTTAGACTACGAGGAGACCCAGTACTTC
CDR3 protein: CASSLDYEETQYF

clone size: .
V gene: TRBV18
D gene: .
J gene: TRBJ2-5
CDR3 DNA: TGTGCCAGCTCCCCCACGTACCAAGAGACCCAGTACTTC
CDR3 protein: CASSPTYQETQYF

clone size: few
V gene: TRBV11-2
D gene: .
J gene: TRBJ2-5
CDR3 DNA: TGTGCCAGCAGCTTCGGAGAGACAGAGACCCAGTACTTC
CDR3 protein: CASSFGETETQYF

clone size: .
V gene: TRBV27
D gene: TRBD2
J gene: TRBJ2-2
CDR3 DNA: TGTGCCAGCACTAGCGGGAGCACCGGGGAGCTGTTTTTT
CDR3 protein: CASTSGSTGELFF

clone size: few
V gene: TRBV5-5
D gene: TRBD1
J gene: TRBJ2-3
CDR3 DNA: TGTGCCAGCAGCTTCCGGCCCCGGACAGGGGGCTTCACAGATACGCAGTATTTT
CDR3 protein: CASSFRPRTGGFTDTQYF

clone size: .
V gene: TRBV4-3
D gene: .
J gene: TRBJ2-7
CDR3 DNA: TGCGCCAGCAGCCAAGATCTTCGGATTACCTACGAGCAGTACTTC
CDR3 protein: CASSQDLRITYEQYF

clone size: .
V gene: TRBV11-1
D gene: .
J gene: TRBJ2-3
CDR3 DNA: TGTGCCAGCAGCTTAGTTCACAGCTTCACAGATACGCAGTATTTT
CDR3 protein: CASSLVHSFTDTQYF

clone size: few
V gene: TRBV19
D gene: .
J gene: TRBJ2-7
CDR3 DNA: TGTGCCAGTAGTACGCGGGCCCCGAGAGGCGAGCAGTACTTC
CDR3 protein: CASSTRAPRGEQYF

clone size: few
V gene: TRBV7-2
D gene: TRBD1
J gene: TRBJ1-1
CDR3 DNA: TGTGCCAGCAGCTTAGTGACAGGGGGAATGAACACTGAAGCTTTCTTT
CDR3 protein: CASSLVTGGMNTEAFF

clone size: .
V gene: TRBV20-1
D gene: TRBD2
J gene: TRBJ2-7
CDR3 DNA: TGCTGTGCTAGTGGACTAGCGGGACCCGGTACCTACGAGCAGTACTTC
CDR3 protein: CCASGLAGPGTYEQYF

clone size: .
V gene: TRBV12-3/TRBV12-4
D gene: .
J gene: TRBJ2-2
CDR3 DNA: TGTGCCAGCACCACTTGGCGGGGAGTAGGGACCGGGGAGCTGTTTTTT
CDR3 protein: CASTTWRGVGTGELFF

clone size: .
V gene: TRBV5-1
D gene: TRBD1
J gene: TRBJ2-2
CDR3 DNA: TGCGCCAGCAGCTCAACAGGGGACCCCGGGGAGCTGTTTTTT
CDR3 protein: CASSSTGDPGELFF

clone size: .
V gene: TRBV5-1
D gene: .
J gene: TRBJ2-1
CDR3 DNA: TGCGCCAGCAGCTTGGAGGACGGCTCCTACAATGAGCAGTTCTTC
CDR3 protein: CASSLEDGSYNEQFF

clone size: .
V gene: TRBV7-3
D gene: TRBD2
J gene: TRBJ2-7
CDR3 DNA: TGTGCCAGCAGCCCGGGACTAGAAGTCCGCGAGCAGTACTTC
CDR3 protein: CASSPGLEVREQYF

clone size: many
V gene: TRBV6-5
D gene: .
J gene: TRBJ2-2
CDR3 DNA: TGTGCCAGCAGCTACACGCGGAACACCGGGGAGCTGTTTTTT
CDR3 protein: CASSYTRNTGELFF